Shown below are 22 T cell receptor beta chains from a single sample sequenced in a study of T cell responses to AZD1222 COVID-19 vaccine. Produced via immunoSEQ multiplex PCR; TCRdb's table is partial and in-frame only. The table includes about 110,000 clones, nearly 90% detected once. This sample comprised peripheral blood, obtained 28 days after the second AZD1222 dose. The receptors originated from an adult who received the AZD1222 COVID-19 vaccine.

The chain employs TRBV27 and TRBJ2-3; D possibly corresponds to TRBD2 (5 bases). The CDR3 contains 13 residues. Germline V CDR1 and CDR2: MNHEY, SMNVEV (reference sequence). The ends were cut back, 6 bases at V and 2 bases at J, with 9 bases in the middle. CDR3 DNA sequence: TGTGCCAGCAGCCCGGGGATCACAGATACGCAGTATTTT. This sequence encodes CASSPGITDTQYF.

The chain combines TRBV7-2 with TRBJ2-5; D is unclear. V dropped 3 bases and J dropped 2 bases, with 13 bases sitting between them. The CDR3 consists of 15 residues. CDR1 and CDR2 from the germline V gene are SGHTA and FQGNSA. The CDR3 region is CASSFLTPPQETQYF. The CDR3 DNA reads TGTGCCAGCAGCTTCCTGACTCCTCCGCAAGAGACCCAGTACTTC. Variable domain in full (rest from reference TRBV7-2 and TRBJ2-5): GAGVSQSPSNKVTEKGKDVELRCDPISGHTALYWYRQSLGQGLEFLIYFQGNSAPDKSGLPSDRFSAERTGGSVSTLTIQRTQQEDSAVYLCASSFLTPPQETQYFGPGTRLLVL.

The chain employs TRBV9 and TRBJ2-7, with TRBD2 matching 13 bases. This CDR3 is built from 14 residues. Germline V gene sequence: CDR1 SGDLS, CDR2 YYNGEE. V dropped 3 bases and J dropped 6; count of bases not matched to a gene: 3. The CDR3 DNA sequence: TGTGCCAGCAGCGAGGGGACTAGCGGGACCGAGCAGTACTTC. It specifies CASSEGTSGTEQYF.

V and J are TRBV9 and TRBJ2-2; TRBD2 agrees at 8 bases. The germline V gene encodes CDR1 SGDLS and CDR2 YYNGEE. CDR3 length equals 18 residues. With V trimmed by 3 bases and J by 7 bases, 17 bases remained unmatched. CDR3 bases: TGTGCCAGCAGCGCAAGCGGGTCACGGGAGGGCAGGTTCGGGGAGCTGTTTTTT. Translated: CASSASGSREGRFGELFF.

V usage is TRBV5-1 and J usage is TRBJ2-5; the D is unclear. The CDR3 runs 16 residues. Per the germline V gene, CDR1 is SGHRS and CDR2 is YFSETQ. Between the trimmed V and J ends, which lost 0 bases and 2 bases, there was a span of 14 bases. The CDR3: CASSLGAGPLQETQYF. The CDR3 DNA reads TGCGCCAGCAGCTTGGGGGCCGGACCCCTTCAAGAGACCCAGTACTTC.

This chain connects TRBV7-2 to TRBJ1-4; 8 nucleotides agree with TRBD1. With 2 bases clipped from V and 7 bases from J, the junction kept 6 bases outside the gene matches. The germline gives CDR1 SGHTA, CDR2 FQGNSA. The CDR3 length is 15 residues. The CDR3 DNA follows: TGTGCCAGCAGCTTAAATGGACAGGGAAGTGAAAAACTGTTTTTT. Its translation: CASSLNGQGSEKLFF.

V is TRBV7-3 and J is TRBJ2-3, with 11 bases matching TRBD1. V lost 8 bases and J lost 5; bases outside the gene matches: 9. The V gene's germline CDR1 is SGHTA and CDR2 FQGTGA. The CDR3 runs 15 residues. The CDR3 DNA follows: TGTGCCAGCGGATTGCCGGGACAGGGGGTAGATACGCAGTATTTT. Translating gives CASGLPGQGVDTQYF.

V gene TRBV6-2 or TRBV6-3 combines with J gene TRBJ2-7; D may be TRBD2 (9 bases). The CDR3 extends over 18 amino acids. Per the germline V gene, CDR1 is MNHEY and CDR2 is SVGEGT. Trimming removed 2 bases from V and 4 bases from J, with 24 bases in between. The CDR3 nucleotides are TGTGCCAGCAGTTACGACCTAGCGGGACAGGTTATAGGATACGAGCAGTACTTC. Translating gives CASSYDLAGQVIGYEQYF.

The gene calls are TRBV18 and TRBJ2-1; 8 nucleotides match TRBD1. CDR1 is KGHSH and CDR2 is LQKENI in the germline V gene. V shed 3 bases and J 12 bases; nucleotides not matched to a gene: 4. This CDR3 comprises 12 residues. The CDR3 coding sequence is TGTGCCAGCTCACCTGACAGGGGATTGCAGTTCTTC. Its protein product is CASSPDRGLQFF.

Only one count was recorded for this clone. The V call is TRBV12-3 or TRBV12-4, the J call TRBJ2-7, with D unresolved. Trimming removed 8 bases at V and 0 bases at J, with 8 bases between. The CDR3 is 12 amino acids. The CDR3 is CASSASSYEQYF. Written as DNA, the CDR3 is TGTGCCAGCTCGGCGAGCTCCTACGAGCAGTACTTC.

The rearrangement joins TRBV7-2 to TRBJ2-3; D is possibly TRBD2 (6 bases). The CDR3 has 13 residues. V was clipped by 1 base and J by 6 bases, with 8 bases between them. Germline V gives CDR1 SGHTA, CDR2 FQGNSA. CDR3 protein: CASSLVRGDTQYF. CDR3 coding DNA: TGTGCCAGCAGCTTAGTACGGGGGGATACGCAGTATTTT.

The V gene is TRBV2, the J gene TRBJ2-7; TRBD2 aligns across 9 bases. The V gene end was trimmed by 7 bases and the J gene end by 1 base; junction bases not matched to a gene: 5. The CDR3 extends over 14 amino acids. Per the germline V gene, CDR1 is SNHLY and CDR2 is FYNNEI. The chain's CDR3 is CASTGLASSYEQYF. The CDR3 DNA is TGTGCCAGCACTGGACTAGCGTCTTCCTACGAGCAGTACTTC.

This chain links TRBV18 with TRBJ1-5; D unresolved. The CDR3 contains 14 residues. The germline V and J ends were trimmed by 6 bases and 1 base, with 10 bases remaining between them. Germline lookup yields CDR1 KGHSH and CDR2 LQKENI. This chain's CDR3 is CASSRGLSNQPQHF. The CDR3 nucleotides read TGTGCCAGCTCGCGAGGGTTGAGCAATCAGCCCCAGCATTTT. Drawing the rest from reference TRBV18 and TRBJ1-5, the complete variable domain is NAGVMQNPRHLVRRRGQEARLRCSPMKGHSHVYWYRQLPEEGLKFMVYLQKENIIDESGMPKERFSAEFPKEGPSILRIQQVVRGDSAAYFCASSRGLSNQPQHFGDGTRLSIL.

This chain uses TRBV28 with TRBJ1-2; the D is unclear. Germline CDR1 is MDHEN and CDR2 is SYDVKM. The CDR3 covers 11 residues. V lost 6 bases and J 4 bases, leaving 6 bases between the germline ends. The CDR3, as DNA: TGTGCCAGCAGGACGGTCTATGGCTACACCTTC. Its protein is CASRTVYGYTF.

This sequence joins TRBV14 and TRBJ2-1, with 9 bases matching TRBD2. The V and J ends lost 6 bases and 7 bases, in that order; junction bases with no gene match: 10. This CDR3 contains 15 residues. Germline V gene data show CDR1 as SGHDN and CDR2 as FVKESK. CDR3 sequence reads: CASSRGLATLNEQFF. The DNA of the CDR3 is TGTGCCAGCAGTCGCGGACTAGCGACGTTGAATGAGCAGTTCTTC. The whole variable domain, remainder taken from reference TRBV14 and TRBJ2-1, is EAGVTQFPSHSVIEKGQTVTLRCDPISGHDNLYWYRRVMGKEIKFLLHFVKESKQDESGMPNNRFLAERTGGTYSTLKVQPAELEDSGVYFCASSRGLATLNEQFFGPGTRLTVL.

V is TRBV18 and J is TRBJ1-1, with TRBD1 as a possible D gene (5 bases). Per the germline V gene, CDR1 is KGHSH and CDR2 is LQKENI. With 1 base removed from V and 5 bases from J, the gap between germline ends came to 17 bases. The CDR3 has 16 residues. CDR3 nucleotides: TGTGCCAGCTCACCACAGGGACCGATGGGGAGAACTGAAGCTTTCTTT. It is translated as CASSPQGPMGRTEAFF.

This chain uses TRBV12-3 or TRBV12-4 with TRBJ2-1; D unresolved. The CDR3 sequence is 11 residues long. V lost 5 bases and J lost 9, with 8 bases in between. CDR3 coding DNA: TGTGCCAGCAGTCTGGCTATTGAGCAGTTCTTC. Protein product: CASSLAIEQFF.

The rearrangement uses TRBV27 and TRBJ2-3; 14 bases are shared with TRBD2. Germline CDR1 and CDR2: MNHEY and SMNVEV (reference sequence). Losses at the gene ends were 5 bases for V and 8 bases for J; bases not matched to a gene: 6. The CDR3 runs 15 residues. The DNA for the CDR3 is TGTGCCAGCAGTCCAGGGACTAGCGGGAGTGCTACGCAGTATTTT. Its protein product is CASSPGTSGSATQYF.

The CDR3 sequence: CASSKGGKNTGELFF. The CDR3 nucleotides read TGTGCCAGTAGTAAGGGAGGGAAGAACACCGGGGAGCTGTTTTTT. The chain has TRBV19 and TRBJ2-2; 7 nucleotides line up with TRBD2. Germline values: CDR1 LNHDA, CDR2 SQIVND (reference sequence). This CDR3 contains 15 residues. V lost 4 bases to trimming and J lost 1 base; unmatched junction nucleotides: 3.

The chain uses TRBV11-2 and TRBJ2-7, with D possibly matching TRBD1 (5 bases). In germline, CDR1 is SGHAT, CDR2 FQNNGV. The ends were cut back, 5 bases at V and 2 bases at J, with 13 bases in the middle. This CDR3 spans 14 amino acids. This CDR3 reads CASSGSPGPYEQYF. The CDR3 nucleotides are TGTGCCAGCAGCGGGTCACCAGGGCCCTACGAGCAGTACTTC.

The chain is built from TRBV5-1 and TRBJ1-4; 10 nucleotides line up with TRBD1. CDR3 length: 14 amino acids. The germline V gene encodes CDR1 SGHRS and CDR2 YFSETQ. V gave up 6 bases and J gave up 8 bases; unmatched junction bases: 7. CDR3 protein: CASTPGQGLEKLFF. The CDR3 DNA reads TGCGCCAGCACCCCGGGACAGGGGCTAGAAAAACTGTTTTTT.

This clone has just a few counts. The rearrangement links TRBV28 to TRBJ1-2, with TRBD1 matching over 8 bases. V was pared by 6 bases and J by 8 bases, with 11 bases of the junction left unmatched. Germline V gene lookup returns CDR1 MDHEN and CDR2 SYDVKM. The CDR3 spans 14 residues. The CDR3 loop is CASRRTGTGVGYTF. As DNA, the CDR3 is TGTGCCAGCAGACGCACCGGGACAGGAGTCGGCTACACCTTC.